The clone carrying this T cell receptor beta chain was counted a single time. Profiled with immunoSEQ multiplex PCR; TCRdb holds only in-frame clones, not every one. The table lists under 200,000 clones, 95% to 96% of them singletons. The entry originates in a study of control samples from healthy donors and cancer patients. The CDR3 extends over 16 amino acids. J lost 7 bases, V lost 6 bases, and 10 bases had no gene match. Germline assignment: CDR1 MDHEN and CDR2 SYDVKM. The V call is TRBV28, the J call TRBJ1-6, with 9 bases fitting TRBD1. Sample: blood. The sequence came from a woman aged 30 to 39 in good health. The CDR3, as DNA: TGTGCCAGCAGACCCCCCCTGGACAGGGGAAATTCACCCCTCCACTTT. Translating gives CASRPPLDRGNSPLHF.